What follows are 25 T cell receptor beta chains derived from one specimen sequenced in a study of regulatory T cells in long-lasting Graves disease. For TCR beta, libraries came from iRepertoire HTBI primers and Arm-PCR of CDR3 regions. TCRdb re-called the multiplex PCR reads through MiXCR, storing one row per CDR3 protein. The sample has over 250,000 distinct CDR3 sequences, roughly a fifth seen once; the top ten hold around 50%. Time point here: persistent/refractory GD, antithyroid drugs over 5 years with positive TRAb. Making the TCR library involved RNA that had been extracted from PBMCs. The starting material was peripheral blood mononuclear cells (PBMCs), obtained when the disease was refractory, from a patient treated with antithyroid drugs. The receptors here all came from a female donor with Graves disease.

The chain employs TRBV6-2 or TRBV6-3 and TRBJ2-7; D is unclear. Germline loops: CDR1 MNHEY, CDR2 SVGEGT. V shed 2 bases and J shed 4 bases, with 12 bases lying between them. The CDR3 totals 14 residues. CDR3 nucleotides: TGTGCCAGCAGTTACCTCCCCTGGGGATACGAGCAGTACTTC. It translates to CASSYLPWGYEQYF.

This clonotype has a count of ten or more. The J gene is TRBJ2-5, the V gene TRBV29-1; 10 nucleotides align to TRBD2. The length of the CDR3 is 16 residues. Germline V CDR1 and CDR2: SQVTM, ANQGSEA. J was trimmed by 6 bases and V by 6 bases; bases with no gene match: 16. Written as DNA, the CDR3 is TGCAGCGTCCCTCCAGCAGCGGGAGGGCCTGTAAAGACCCAGTACTTC. Its translation: CSVPPAAGGPVKTQYF.

In its sample, this clonotype was seen a few times. This likely comes from a read error, as the CDR3 has no conserved phenylalanine or tryptophan at its end. V gene TRBV27 combines with J gene TRBJ1-5, with D unresolved. Germline assignment: CDR1 MNHEY and CDR2 SMNVEV (reference sequence). This CDR3 region has 13 residues. V shed 2 bases and J shed 1 base, with 3 bases lying between them. The CDR3 DNA is TGTGCCAGCAGTTTAGTCAGCAATCAGCCCCAGCATCTT. Its protein is CASSLVSNQPQHL.

V and J are TRBV13 and TRBJ2-7, with a possible D match to TRBD2 (6 bases). The V gene lost 2 bases and the J gene lost 0 bases, with 17 bases spanning the gap. Per the germline V gene, CDR1 is PRHDT and CDR2 is FYEKMQ (reference sequence). CDR3 length: 17 residues. CDR3 amino acids: CASSLIREQGSSYEQYF. CDR3 sequence (DNA): TGTGCCAGCAGCTTAATCCGGGAGCAAGGAAGCTCCTACGAGCAGTACTTC.

This clonotype has ten or more counts. The chain carries TRBV6-1 and TRBJ2-7, with 9 nucleotides matching TRBD2. J was trimmed by 1 base and V by 6 bases; bases with no gene match: 16. The CDR3 has 18 residues. Germline CDR1 and CDR2: MNHNS and SASEGT. For the CDR3, the DNA is TGTGCCAGCAGAACTGGGGCTAGCGGGACTGAGAAATCCTACGAGCAGTACTTC. Protein: CASRTGASGTEKSYEQYF.

The sample holds many counts of this clonotype. The chain is built from TRBV20-1 and TRBJ2-5; D gene unclear. V shed 6 bases and J shed 0 bases, with 8 bases lying between them. There are 12 residues in the CDR3. Germline V CDR1 and CDR2: DFQATT, SNEGSKA (reference sequence). The CDR3 here is CSAAKHQETQYF. The CDR3 DNA reads TGCAGTGCGGCGAAACACCAAGAGACCCAGTACTTC.

This clonotype was counted a single time. The rearrangement uses TRBV20-1 and TRBJ2-7, with 7 positions matching TRBD1. The germline V gene has CDR1 DFQATT and CDR2 SNEGSKA (reference sequence). V gave up 6 bases and J gave up 10 bases; unmatched junction bases: 12. This CDR3 comprises 12 residues. CDR3 sequence reads: CSATRGQDKQYF. CDR3 DNA sequence: TGCAGTGCCACCCGAGGACAGGATAAACAGTACTTC.

This clonotype was found a few times. This sequence joins TRBV6-2 or TRBV6-3 and TRBJ2-7; possibly TRBD2 for D (6 bases). The CDR3 is 15 residues long. Per germline, CDR1 MNHEY and CDR2 SVGEGT. Between the trimmed V and J ends, which lost 2 bases and 4 bases, there was a span of 15 bases. The CDR3 sequence is CASSYLGRDPYEQYF. For the CDR3, the DNA is TGTGCCAGCAGTTACCTTGGGCGGGACCCTTACGAGCAGTACTTC.

The rearrangement uses TRBV30 and TRBJ2-1; no clear D gene. V was pared by 3 bases and J by 7 bases, with 16 bases between. The CDR3 consists of 14 residues. The germline CDR1 and CDR2 sequences are GTSNPN and SVGIG (reference sequence). The CDR3 bases are TGTGCCTGGAGACCTATACCAGACCCGAATGAGCAGTTCTTC. Translation gives CAWRPIPDPNEQFF.

In its sample, this clonotype was seen a few times. This chain connects TRBV5-5 to TRBJ1-1; possibly TRBD1 for D (5 bases). There are 15 residues in the CDR3. CDR1 and CDR2 from the germline V gene are SGHKS and YYEKEE (reference sequence). V gave up 0 bases and J gave up 4 bases, with 13 bases separating them. The CDR3 sequence is CASSLAPGTVTEAFF. The CDR3 nucleotides read TGTGCCAGCAGCTTGGCACCAGGGACTGTCACTGAAGCTTTCTTT.

The rearrangement links TRBV11-2 to TRBJ2-1; no definite D call. This CDR3 region has 11 residues. The germline V gene has CDR1 SGHAT and CDR2 FQNNGV. V was pared by 3 bases and J by 8 bases, with 5 bases between. CDR3 DNA sequence: TGTGCCAGCAGCTTGTATGATGAGCAGTTCTTC. The encoded protein is CASSLYDEQFF. Together with reference TRBV11-2 and TRBJ2-1, the CDR3 gives the full variable domain: EAGVAQSPRYKIIEKRQSVAFWCNPISGHATLYWYQQILGQGPKLLIQFQNNGVVDDSQLPKDRFSAERLKGVDSTLKIQPAKLEDSAVYLCASSLYDEQFFGPGTRLTVL.

This clonotype has only one observation. The CDR3 region is CASSLGGGGTSYEQYF. In DNA form, the CDR3 reads TGTGCCAGCAGTTTGGGGGGAGGGGGGACCTCCTACGAGCAGTACTTC. The chain is built from TRBV6-5 and TRBJ2-7; D perhaps matches TRBD2 (7 bases). This CDR3 has 16 amino acids. Between the trimmed V and J ends, which lost 4 bases and 0 bases, there was a span of 16 bases. Germline lookup yields CDR1 MNHEY and CDR2 SVGAGI.

The chain links TRBV9 to TRBJ2-2; no firm D call. Trimming removed 2 bases at V and 1 base at J, with 6 bases between. The CDR3 extends over 14 amino acids. Germline CDR1 and CDR2: SGDLS and YYNGEE. DNA of the CDR3: TGTGCCAGCAGCGTTTTCGGGAACACCGGGGAGCTGTTTTTT. Protein: CASSVFGNTGELFF.

This clonotype was recorded at least ten times. The chain joins TRBV29-1 to TRBJ2-4, with 8 bases identical to TRBD1. The germline gives CDR1 SQVTM, CDR2 ANQGSEA. Trimming removed 3 bases from V and 6 bases from J; junction bases left unmatched: 10. This CDR3 is built from 15 residues. CDR3 coding DNA: TGCAGCGTTGAGGATGGGACAGGAAGGAGAAACATTCAGTACTTC. It is translated as CSVEDGTGRRNIQYF.

The J gene is TRBJ2-6, the V gene TRBV10-3; 8 bases map to TRBD1. Trimming removed 10 bases from V and 0 bases from J; junction bases left unmatched: 8. The germline V gene has CDR1 ENHRY and CDR2 SYGVKD. The CDR3 totals 16 residues. The CDR3 coding sequence is TGTGCCACTGCACGGGACAGGTCCTCTGGGGCCAACGTCCTGACTTTC. Translation gives CATARDRSSGANVLTF.

This chain uses TRBV13 with TRBJ2-7; 7 bases are shared with TRBD1. CDR3 length: 14 amino acids. CDR1 is PRHDT, CDR2 FYEKMQ, per germline (reference sequence). The J segment lost 2 bases and the V segment lost 5 bases, leaving 6 bases of the junction unmatched. CDR3 sequence (DNA): TGTGCCAGCAGCCCCTCGGGACAGACCTACGAGCAGTACTTC. Residues: CASSPSGQTYEQYF.

This clonotype has at least ten counts. This clone may be a read error of a much larger clone one base away. The chain joins TRBV7-8 to TRBJ2-7; unclear D gene. Germline CDR1 SGHVS, CDR2 FQNEAQ. The CDR3 is 13 residues long. Deletions cut 1 base from V and 3 bases from J, with 7 bases between. The CDR3 reads CASSLDSFYEQYF. For the CDR3, the DNA is TGTGCCAGCAGCTTAGACAGCTTCTACGAGCAGTACTTC.

This clonotype came up many times. This chain uses TRBV2 with TRBJ2-5; D remains unclear. This CDR3 spans 13 amino acids. The germline V and J ends were trimmed by 7 bases and 5 bases, with 14 bases remaining between them. The V gene's germline CDR1 is SNHLY and CDR2 FYNNEI. CDR3 protein: CASNVIGWETQYF. As DNA, the CDR3 is TGTGCCAGCAACGTCATTGGGTGGGAGACCCAGTACTTC.

This clonotype was seen ten or more times. The V and J genes are TRBV3-1 and TRBJ2-7; D call uncertain. Between the trimmed V and J ends, which lost 5 bases and 3 bases, there was a span of 14 bases. Germline V lookup: CDR1 LGHDT, CDR2 YNNKEL (reference sequence). The CDR3 is 14 residues long. CDR3 in amino acids: CASSSQTGDYEQYF. CDR3 nucleotide sequence: TGTGCCAGCAGCTCTCAGACTGGAGACTACGAGCAGTACTTC.

Details on this clonotype: A much larger clone differs from this one at a single base, so this may be a read error. The V gene is TRBV12-3 or TRBV12-4, the J gene TRBJ2-7, with D unclear. The CDR3 length is 11 residues. The CDR3 is CASSLKYERYF. The CDR3, as DNA: TGTGCCAGCAGTCTAAAATACGAGCGGTACTTC.

The chain links TRBV3-1 to TRBJ2-7, with 8 bases matching TRBD2. Germline V gives CDR1 LGHDT, CDR2 YNNKEL (reference sequence). This CDR3 is built from 17 residues. Germline trimming cut 4 bases from V and 6 bases from J; bases unmatched to any gene: 17. Here the CDR3 reads CASSPETGGTRYGEQYF. DNA of the CDR3: TGTGCCAGCAGCCCCGAGACAGGCGGGACTAGGTACGGCGAGCAGTACTTC.

The chain combines TRBV5-8 with TRBJ2-5; D not certain. The end of the DNA aligns better with TRBJ2-7, so the J call may be wrong. Germline V gives CDR1 SGHTS, CDR2 YDEGEE. The CDR3 has 13 amino acids. DNA of the CDR3: TGTGCCAGCAGCTCGATAGACACCTACGAGCAGTACTTC. It codes for CASSSIDTYEQYF.

This clonotype was found many times. J is TRBJ2-7 and V is TRBV10-3, with 13 bases aligning to TRBD2. This CDR3 comprises 16 residues. Germline V lookup: CDR1 ENHRY, CDR2 SYGVKD. V was clipped by 6 bases and J by 2 bases; unmatched bases: 7. CDR3 loop: CAIRETSGRNTYEQYF. DNA for the CDR3: TGTGCCATCAGGGAGACTAGCGGGAGGAATACCTACGAGCAGTACTTC.

This clonotype showed up just a few times. V and J are TRBV19 and TRBJ1-1, with 8 positions matching TRBD1. Germline V CDR1 and CDR2: LNHDA, SQIVND (reference sequence). The trim removed 6 bases at V and 4 bases at J, leaving 4 bases unmatched. The CDR3 spans 13 residues. The CDR3 DNA sequence: TGTGCCAGTAGGGAACAGGGGGGCACTGAAGCTTTCTTT. It translates to CASREQGGTEAFF.

Ten or more counts support this clonotype. The chain couples TRBV7-2 to TRBJ1-2; D is possibly TRBD1 (5 bases). The CDR3 extends over 13 amino acids. The V end lost 3 bases, the J end lost 6 bases, and 11 bases lay between the germline ends. Germline V gene sequence: CDR1 SGHTA, CDR2 FQGNSA. The CDR3 nucleotides read TGTGCCAGCAGCTTGAGGGGAGCGCATGGCTACACCTTC. Its translation: CASSLRGAHGYTF.